These 24 T cell receptor beta chains were sequenced from one sample in a study of T cells in tumors after PD-1 blockade. Produced via immunoSEQ multiplex PCR; TCRdb's table is partial and in-frame only. Among roughly 15,000 clones listed, around 79% were seen once. The material sequenced was PBMCs, taken after anti-PD-1 treatment. Every receptor here comes from a human donor with basal cell carcinoma.

The chain uses TRBV4-2 and TRBJ2-5, with 7 positions matching TRBD2. This CDR3 is built from 15 residues. V trimming: 0 bases; J trimming: 4 bases; junction bases outside the gene matches: 5. Germline CDR1 and CDR2: LGHNA and YNFKEQ. CDR3 nucleotide sequence: TGTGCCAGCAGCCAAGAAGGGCCGGGGGGAGAGACCCAGTACTTC. Amino acid sequence: CASSQEGPGGETQYF.

The rearrangement uses TRBV19 and TRBJ2-2; maybe TRBD1 (5 bases). Germline loops: CDR1 LNHDA, CDR2 SQIVND (reference sequence). Between the trimmed V and J ends, which lost 2 bases and 6 bases, there was a span of 7 bases. The CDR3 runs to 13 residues. The CDR3 DNA sequence: TGTGCCAGTAGTATAAAGGGGTCCGGGGAGCTGTTTTTT. This sequence encodes CASSIKGSGELFF.

The chain links TRBV18 to TRBJ1-6; TRBD1 matches 12 bases. V lost 1 base to trimming and J lost 8 bases; unmatched junction nucleotides: 12. CDR3 size: 19 residues. The germline CDR1 and CDR2 sequences are KGHSH and LQKENI. CDR3 protein: CASSPRSWAGQGADSPLHF. The CDR3 region has the DNA TGTGCCAGCTCACCACGGTCGTGGGCGGGACAGGGGGCCGATTCACCCCTCCACTTT.

This clone showed up just once. This chain uses TRBV20-1 with TRBJ2-7, with no clear D. The germline CDR1 and CDR2 sequences are DFQATT and SNEGSKA (reference sequence). Trimming removed 6 bases from V and 3 bases from J, with 9 bases in between. This CDR3 has 11 residues. The CDR3 is CSAQTHYEQYF. In DNA, the CDR3 is TGCAGTGCCCAGACTCACTACGAGCAGTACTTC.

The J gene is TRBJ2-6, the V gene TRBV5-1; the D is unclear. Trimming pared 1 base from V and 2 bases from J, leaving 7 bases between. In germline, CDR1 is SGHRS, CDR2 YFSETQ. The CDR3 consists of 15 residues. CDR3 DNA: TGCGCCAGCAGCTTGATGCGAACTGGGGCCAACGTCCTGACTTTC. As protein: CASSLMRTGANVLTF.

The V and J genes are TRBV24-1 and TRBJ2-3, with TRBD1 identical over 9 bases. The CDR3 extends over 13 amino acids. V shed 8 bases, J shed 6 bases, and the junction held 5 bases outside the gene matches. Germline V gene lookup returns CDR1 KGHDR and CDR2 SFDVKD. The CDR3 is CATKGQGLDTQYF. The CDR3 nucleotides are TGTGCCACCAAGGGACAGGGTTTGGATACGCAGTATTTT.

Concerning this clone: The sample holds other DNA sequences that translate to the same CDR3. The chain joins TRBV2 to TRBJ2-1; 8 bases match TRBD2. Germline V gene data show CDR1 as SNHLY and CDR2 as FYNNEI. Trimming took 11 bases from V and 0 from J; bases not matched to a gene: 21. CDR3 size: 19 residues. CDR3 protein: CAPSDGGAGEGSSYNEQFF. The DNA for the CDR3 is TGTGCCCCCAGTGACGGGGGGGCGGGGGAGGGGAGCTCCTACAATGAGCAGTTCTTC.

The CDR3 DNA is TGTGCCAGTAGTATACGGGACGGGGCTAGCACAGATACGCAGTATTTT. Translation: CASSIRDGASTDTQYF. The chain employs TRBV19 and TRBJ2-3, with D perhaps matching TRBD1 or TRBD2 (5 bases each). V shed 2 bases and J shed 0 bases, with 12 bases lying between them. In germline, CDR1 is LNHDA, CDR2 SQIVND (reference sequence). The CDR3 loop spans 16 amino acids.

The chain links TRBV2 to TRBJ2-1, with 7 nucleotides matching TRBD2. The CDR3 is 19 residues long. V dropped 11 bases and J dropped 0; count of bases not matched to a gene: 22. CDR1 is SNHLY, CDR2 FYNNEI, per germline. Here the CDR3 DNA reads TGTGCCCGCTGTTATGGGTGGGGGGGGGAGGGGAGCTCCTACAATGAGCAGTTCTTC. It specifies CARCYGWGGEGSSYNEQFF.

The gene calls are TRBV6-5 and TRBJ2-7; TRBD2 aligns across 8 bases. V gave up 1 base and J gave up 4 bases; unmatched junction bases: 3. Germline values: CDR1 MNHEY, CDR2 SVGAGI. The CDR3 covers 14 residues. CDR3 DNA: TGTGCCAGCAGTTACTACCGGGGGGGGTACGAGCAGTACTTC. It translates to CASSYYRGGYEQYF.

This chain uses TRBV4-2 with TRBJ2-7; maybe TRBD2 (6 bases). The ends were cut back, 0 bases at V and 4 bases at J, with 13 bases in the middle. Germline V gives CDR1 LGHNA, CDR2 YNFKEQ. There are 15 residues in the CDR3. CDR3 protein: CASSQDKGLSYEQYF. CDR3 coding DNA: TGTGCCAGCAGCCAAGATAAGGGACTCTCGTACGAGCAGTACTTC.

The CDR3 coding sequence is TGTGCCAGCAGCTTAGGTCGGGGGCTAGAGACCCAGTACTTC. Amino acid sequence: CASSLGRGLETQYF. This rearrangement joins TRBV13 to TRBJ2-5; D tentatively fits TRBD1 or TRBD2 (6 bases each). The CDR3 sequence is 14 residues long. Germline V gives CDR1 PRHDT, CDR2 FYEKMQ (reference sequence). V dropped 0 bases and J dropped 4 bases, with 9 bases sitting between them. Using reference TRBV13 and TRBJ2-5 for the parts outside the CDR3, the full variable domain is AAGVIQSPRHLIKEKRETATLKCYPIPRHDTVYWYQQGPGQDPQFLISFYEKMQSDKGSIPDRFSAQQFSDYHSELNMSSLELGDSALYFCASSLGRGLETQYFGPGTRLLVL.

This chain joins TRBV6-1 and TRBJ2-3; 9 nucleotides match TRBD2. There are 17 residues in the CDR3. V shed 1 base and J 3 bases; nucleotides not matched to a gene: 8. Germline-derived CDR1 and CDR2 are MNHNS and SASEGT. For the CDR3, the DNA is TGTGCCAGCAGTGAAGAGGTTAGCGGGAGTCTGACAGATACGCAGTATTTT. This translates into CASSEEVSGSLTDTQYF.

This clone was seen only once. V gene TRBV28 combines with J gene TRBJ1-5, with D perhaps TRBD1 (5 bases). Germline CDR1 reads MDHEN; CDR2 reads SYDVKM. The V gene lost 2 bases and the J gene lost 0 bases, with 14 bases spanning the gap. CDR3 length: 17 amino acids. Written as DNA, the CDR3 is TGTGCCAGCAGTTTAGGAAGACAGATCCATAGCAATCAGCCCCAGCATTTT. It codes for CASSLGRQIHSNQPQHF.

The chain joins TRBV2 to TRBJ2-7; D not certain. Trimming took off 8 bases at V and 4 bases at J, with 9 bases between the two ends. CDR3 length: 11 residues. The V gene's germline CDR1 is SNHLY and CDR2 FYNNEI. The CDR3 here is CASRGEYEQYF. CDR3 sequence (DNA): TGTGCCAGCCGTGGGGAATACGAGCAGTACTTC.

This clone was picked up a small number of times. The J gene is TRBJ2-3, the V gene TRBV4-2; 12 bases fit TRBD1. The CDR3 is 17 residues long. Germline V CDR1 and CDR2: LGHNA, YNFKEQ. The V segment lost 1 base and the J segment 4 bases; nucleotides outside the gene matches: 6. DNA of the CDR3: TGTGCCAGCAGCCAAGGTCTGGGACAGGGGGCGGCAGATACGCAGTATTTT. Protein: CASSQGLGQGAADTQYF.

This rearrangement joins TRBV7-6 to TRBJ2-3; D call uncertain. Trimming pared 5 bases from V and 0 bases from J, leaving 12 bases between. The CDR3 sequence is 15 residues long. Germline CDR1 reads SGHVS; CDR2 reads FNYEAQ. Here the CDR3 reads CASSTSHLSTDTQYF. The CDR3 DNA sequence: TGTGCCAGCAGCACCTCACACTTAAGCACAGATACGCAGTATTTT.

The rearrangement links TRBV19 to TRBJ1-5; D gene ambiguous. The ends were cut back, 3 bases at V and 1 base at J, with 7 bases in the middle. The CDR3 extends over 14 amino acids. Germline assignment: CDR1 LNHDA and CDR2 SQIVND (reference sequence). CDR3 nucleotides: TGTGCCAGTAGTATTATCTTGAGCAATCAGCCCCAGCATTTT. The encoded protein is CASSIILSNQPQHF.

This clone was recorded a few times. The V gene is TRBV2, the J gene TRBJ1-5, with D hard to call. Germline-derived CDR1 and CDR2 are SNHLY and FYNNEI. This CDR3 spans 15 amino acids. Trimming cost V 1 base and J 2 bases, with 9 bases left between them. The CDR3 region is CASSEGGTRNQPQHF. The DNA of the CDR3 is TGTGCCAGCAGTGAAGGGGGTACGCGCAATCAGCCCCAGCATTTT. Variable domain in full (rest from reference TRBV2 and TRBJ1-5): EPEVTQTPSHQVTQMGQEVILRCVPISNHLYFYWYRQILGQKVEFLVSFYNNEISEKSEIFDDQFSVERPDGSNFTLKIRSTKLEDSAMYFCASSEGGTRNQPQHFGDGTRLSIL.

The J gene is TRBJ2-5, the V gene TRBV20-1; TRBD2 agrees at 11 bases. J was trimmed by 5 bases and V by 3 bases; bases with no gene match: 5. The CDR3 extends over 14 amino acids. The V gene's germline CDR1 is DFQATT and CDR2 SNEGSKA (reference sequence). CDR3 in DNA: TGCAGTGCTAGTTTTAGCGGGGGGGTCGAGACCCAGTACTTC. Protein: CSASFSGGVETQYF.

This rearrangement joins TRBV7-2 to TRBJ1-2; perhaps TRBD1 as D (5 bases). The CDR3 covers 18 residues. Germline assignment: CDR1 SGHTA and CDR2 FQGNSA. Trimming took 1 base from V and 0 from J, leaving 18 bases between them. The chain's CDR3 is CASSLGGSLTLSNYGYTF. The CDR3 DNA reads TGTGCCAGCAGCTTAGGGGGGTCTTTAACCCTTTCTAACTATGGCTACACCTTC.

A single count supports this clone. This chain uses TRBV7-2 with TRBJ2-5; the D call may be TRBD1 or TRBD2 (6 bases each). The CDR3 is 15 residues long. Germline CDR1 is SGHTA and CDR2 is FQGNSA. Between the trimmed V and J ends, which lost 5 bases and 4 bases, there was a span of 17 bases. CDR3 coding DNA: TGTGCCAGCAGCCAAAGGGGGGCCGGGGCAGAGACCCAGTACTTC. Translated: CASSQRGAGAETQYF.

V gene TRBV2 combines with J gene TRBJ2-1; TRBD1 matches at 9 bases. Germline values: CDR1 SNHLY, CDR2 FYNNEI. The CDR3 has 13 amino acids. V lost 6 bases to trimming and J lost 7 bases; unmatched junction nucleotides: 4. The CDR3 sequence: CASRKQGANEQFF. The CDR3 DNA follows: TGTGCCAGCAGAAAACAGGGGGCTAATGAGCAGTTCTTC.

V and J are TRBV24-1 and TRBJ2-1; TRBD2 agrees at 8 bases. V trimming: 4 bases; J trimming: 6 bases; junction bases outside the gene matches: 19. Germline V gene lookup returns CDR1 KGHDR and CDR2 SFDVKD. CDR3 length: 19 amino acids. The CDR3 coding sequence is TGTGCCACCAGTGAATTCAAATTGGTGGACGGGAGGGCCCTCAATGAGCAGTTCTTC. Translating it yields CATSEFKLVDGRALNEQFF.